This record looks at one T cell receptor beta chain sequence and its context. The data were obtained in a study of pediatric ulcerative colitis. Rectal tissue came from one to two pinch biopsies taken at colonoscopy. The protocol was immunoSEQ multiplex PCR, while the TCRdb copy is restricted to in-frame clones and leaves out a portion. Here the sample spans 8,500 to 13,000 clones, around 82% being singletons. Sequencing was done on a sample of gut tissue. This receptor was identified in a girl aged 5-17 years who was a control in a study of pediatric ulcerative colitis.

The chain's CDR3 is CASRPPWDMSGYTF. DNA for the CDR3: TGTGCCAGCAGGCCTCCTTGGGACATGTCTGGCTACACCTTC. The V call is TRBV25-1, the J call TRBJ1-2; weak D call: TRBD1 (6 bases). Trimming removed 6 bases from V and 7 bases from J, with 18 bases in between. Per germline, CDR1 MGHDK and CDR2 SYGVNS. This CDR3 is 14 amino acids long.